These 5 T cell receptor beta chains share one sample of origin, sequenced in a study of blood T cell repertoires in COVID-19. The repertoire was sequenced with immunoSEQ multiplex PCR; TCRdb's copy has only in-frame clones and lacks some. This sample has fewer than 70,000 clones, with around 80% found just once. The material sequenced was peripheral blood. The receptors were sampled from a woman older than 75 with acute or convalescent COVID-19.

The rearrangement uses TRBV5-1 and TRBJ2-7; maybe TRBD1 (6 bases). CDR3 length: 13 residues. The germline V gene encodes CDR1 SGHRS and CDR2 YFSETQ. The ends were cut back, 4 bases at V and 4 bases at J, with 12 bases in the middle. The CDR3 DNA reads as TGCGCCAGCAGCGCGGACAGCACATACGAGCAGTACTTC. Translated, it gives CASSADSTYEQYF.

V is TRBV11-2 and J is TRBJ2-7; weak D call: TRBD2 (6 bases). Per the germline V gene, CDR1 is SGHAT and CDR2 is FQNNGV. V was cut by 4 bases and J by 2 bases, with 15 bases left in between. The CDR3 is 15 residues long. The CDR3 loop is CASSYGSRGTYEQYF. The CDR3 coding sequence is TGTGCCAGCAGCTACGGGTCGCGGGGCACCTACGAGCAGTACTTC. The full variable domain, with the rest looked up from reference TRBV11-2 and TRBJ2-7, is EAGVAQSPRYKIIEKRQSVAFWCNPISGHATLYWYQQILGQGPKLLIQFQNNGVVDDSQLPKDRFSAERLKGVDSTLKIQPAKLEDSAVYLCASSYGSRGTYEQYFGPGTRLTVT.

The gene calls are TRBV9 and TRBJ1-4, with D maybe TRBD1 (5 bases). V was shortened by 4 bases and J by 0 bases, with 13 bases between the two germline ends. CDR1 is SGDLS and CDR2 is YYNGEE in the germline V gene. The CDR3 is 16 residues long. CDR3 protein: CASSPRAGTTNEKLFF. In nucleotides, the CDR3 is TGTGCCAGCAGCCCCAGGGCAGGGACAACTAATGAAAAACTGTTTTTT.

In DNA form, the CDR3 reads TGTGCCAGCAGTCCCCCGACAGGGATGGATCAGCCCCAGCATTTT. This sequence encodes CASSPPTGMDQPQHF. This rearrangement joins TRBV6-5 to TRBJ1-5; 7 bases map to TRBD1. This CDR3 is built from 15 residues. Looked up from germline, CDR1 is MNHEY and CDR2 is SVGAGI. The V and J ends lost 5 bases and 5 bases, in that order; junction bases with no gene match: 9.

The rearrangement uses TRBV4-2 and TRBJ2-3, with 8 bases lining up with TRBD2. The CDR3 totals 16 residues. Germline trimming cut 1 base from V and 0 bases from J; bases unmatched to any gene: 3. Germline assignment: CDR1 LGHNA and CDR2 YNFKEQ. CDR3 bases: TGTGCCAGCAGCCAAGTTAGCGGGGAAAGCACAGATACGCAGTATTTT. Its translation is CASSQVSGESTDTQYF.